There are a few counts of the clone carrying this T cell receptor (beta chain). Its specificity is unknown. Per germline, CDR1 ENHRY and CDR2 SYGVKD. The CDR3 covers 17 residues. V was trimmed by 3 bases and J by 2 bases, leaving 19 bases between them. This specimen comes from a study of blood T cells in healthy people across ages. Study outcomes and limitations: Donor CMV status, an unknown factor, possibly confounded changes in expanded clonotypes. Diversity was higher, and naive CD4+ cells more numerous, in long-lived donors than in aged donors. A strong correlation was found between TCR beta diversity and the percentage of naive T cells.

The second PCR ran roughly 6 to 11 cycles with a sample-barcoded 5' primer and J-beta primers. Every molecule of cDNA carried a tag from a template-switch adaptor with 12 random nucleotides. TCRdb recomputed calls from the 5' RACE reads with MiXCR, one row per CDR3 protein. The data hold 1.8 million or so distinct CDR3 sequences, with about two fifths observed a single time. The sequencing sample was made of blood. This receptor was taken from a human donor in good health. The chain recombines TRBV10-3 with TRBJ1-2; possible D gene TRBD1, 6 bases. The CDR3 protein is CAISDQGQNQGNYGYTF. The CDR3 coding sequence is TGTGCCATCAGTGACCAAGGACAGAACCAAGGGAACTATGGCTACACCTTC.